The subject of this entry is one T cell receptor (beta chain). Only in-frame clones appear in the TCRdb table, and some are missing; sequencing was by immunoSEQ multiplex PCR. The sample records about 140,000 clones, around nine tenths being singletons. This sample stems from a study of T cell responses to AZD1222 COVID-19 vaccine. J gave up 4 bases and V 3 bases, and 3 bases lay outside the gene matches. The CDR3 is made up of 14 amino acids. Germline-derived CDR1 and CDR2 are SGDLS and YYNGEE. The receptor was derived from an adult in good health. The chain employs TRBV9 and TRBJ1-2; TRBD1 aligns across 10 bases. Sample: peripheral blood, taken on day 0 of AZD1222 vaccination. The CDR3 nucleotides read TGTGCCAGCAGCGGCGGACAGGGGGTCTATGGCTACACCTTC. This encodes CASSGGQGVYGYTF.